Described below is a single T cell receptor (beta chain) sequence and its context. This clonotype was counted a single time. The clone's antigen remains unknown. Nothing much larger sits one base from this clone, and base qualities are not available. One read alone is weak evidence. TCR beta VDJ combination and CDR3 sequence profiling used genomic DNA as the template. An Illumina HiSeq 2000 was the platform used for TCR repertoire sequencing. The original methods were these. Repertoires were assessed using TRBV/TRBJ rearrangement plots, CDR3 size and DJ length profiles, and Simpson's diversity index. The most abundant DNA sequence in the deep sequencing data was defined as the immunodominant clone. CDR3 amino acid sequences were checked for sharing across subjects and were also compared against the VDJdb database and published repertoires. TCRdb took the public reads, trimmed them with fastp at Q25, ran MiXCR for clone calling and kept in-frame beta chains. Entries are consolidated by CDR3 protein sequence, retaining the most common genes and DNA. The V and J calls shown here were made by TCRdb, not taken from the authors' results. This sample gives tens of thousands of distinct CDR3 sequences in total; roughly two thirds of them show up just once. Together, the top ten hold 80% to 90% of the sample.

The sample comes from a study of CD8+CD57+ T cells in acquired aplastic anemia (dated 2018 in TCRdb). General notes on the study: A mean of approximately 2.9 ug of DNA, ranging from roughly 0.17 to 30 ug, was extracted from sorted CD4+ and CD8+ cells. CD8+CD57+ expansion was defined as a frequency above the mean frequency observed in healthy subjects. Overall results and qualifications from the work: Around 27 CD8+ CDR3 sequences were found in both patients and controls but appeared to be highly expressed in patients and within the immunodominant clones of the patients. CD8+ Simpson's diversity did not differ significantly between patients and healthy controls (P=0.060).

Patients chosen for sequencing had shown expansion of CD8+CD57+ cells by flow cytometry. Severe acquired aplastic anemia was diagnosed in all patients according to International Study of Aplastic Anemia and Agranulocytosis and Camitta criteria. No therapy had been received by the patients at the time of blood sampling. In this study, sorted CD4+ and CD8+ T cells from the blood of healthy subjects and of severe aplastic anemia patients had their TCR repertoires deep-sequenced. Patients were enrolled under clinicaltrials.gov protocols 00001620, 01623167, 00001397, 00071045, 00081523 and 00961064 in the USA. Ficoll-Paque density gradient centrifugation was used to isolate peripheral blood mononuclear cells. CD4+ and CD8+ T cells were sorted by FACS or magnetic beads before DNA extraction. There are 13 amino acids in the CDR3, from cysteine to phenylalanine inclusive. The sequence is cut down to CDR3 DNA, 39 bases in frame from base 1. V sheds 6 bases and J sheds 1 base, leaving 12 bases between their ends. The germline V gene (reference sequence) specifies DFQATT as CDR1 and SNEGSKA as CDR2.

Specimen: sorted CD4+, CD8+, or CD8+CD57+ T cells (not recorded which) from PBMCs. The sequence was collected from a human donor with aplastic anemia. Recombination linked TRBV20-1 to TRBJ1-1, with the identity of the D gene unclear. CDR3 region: CSALLSQNTEAFF. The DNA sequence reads TGCAGTGCCCTACTATCACAGAACACTGAAGCTTTCTTT.